This T cell receptor (beta chain) appears in the sequencing data of a study of cytomegalovirus exposure and HLA in healthy donors. The PCR employed 60 Vbeta primers together with 13 Jbeta primers. The repertoire was sequenced with immunoSEQ multiplex PCR; TCRdb's copy has only in-frame clones and lacks some. The sample holds more than 80,000 clones, more than 75% seen once. This clone has just a few counts. Its specificity is unknown. Study observations and caveats: The study put under 200 TCR beta chains on its list as cytomegalovirus-associated. Sequencing likely produced, as an artifact, a cluster of highly shared sequence variants. A missense variant in DCLRE1C was later tied to TCR beta V- and J-gene trimming. In a later analysis, several top co-occurrence clusters appeared linked to parvovirus B19, influenza, CMV and Epstein-Barr virus.

Per germline, CDR1 SGHRS and CDR2 YFSETQ. The CDR3 is 14 residues long. The V end was cut by 3 bases, the J end by 0 bases, with 7 bases between. The J gene is TRBJ1-3, the V gene TRBV5-1, with D possibly being TRBD1 (5 bases). The sequenced sample was PBMCs. The receptor comes from a woman between 50 and 59 years old in good health and CMV-seropositive. The CDR3 sequence: CASSSDSSGNTIYF. The CDR3 DNA reads TGCGCCAGCAGCTCAGACAGCTCTGGAAACACCATATATTTT.